The 7 T cell receptor beta chains below come from one sample, sequenced in a study of spatial heterogeneity in lung cancer. Their target antigens are unknown. TCRdb redid the calling of the 5' RACE reads with MiXCR, one entry per CDR3 protein. The repertoire consists of 100,000 or so distinct CDR3 sequences, with 4.4% occurring once and the leading ten covering 21%. Whole-study findings and limits: Mutation tallies in tumors tracked expanded intratumoral alpha and beta TCR counts.

The time point: sample taken at primary tumor resection. The sample was lung tumor tissue, taken at surgery. These receptor sequences come from a male donor with early-stage non-small cell lung cancer.

This clonotype showed up many times. The chain recombines TRBV20-1 with TRBJ2-3; D not resolved. V was trimmed by 4 bases and J by 3 bases, leaving 17 bases between them. The CDR3 has 15 amino acids. Germline V gives CDR1 DFQATT, CDR2 SNEGSKA (reference sequence). CDR3 in amino acids: CSAKNRAEGTDTQYF. CDR3 bases: TGCAGTGCTAAAAATCGGGCGGAAGGGACAGATACGCAGTATTTT.

This clonotype appeared many times. The chain recombines TRBV28 with TRBJ2-1; 10 bases are a match to TRBD2. Per the germline V gene, CDR1 is MDHEN and CDR2 is SYDVKM. The CDR3 is 19 residues long. J lost 0 bases, V lost 4 bases, and 12 bases had no gene match. The CDR3 DNA follows: TGTGCCAGCAGTTCCCGAGCGGGAGGGTGGACTAGCTCCTACAATGAGCAGTTCTTC. Protein product: CASSSRAGGWTSSYNEQFF.

This clonotype was picked up many times. J is TRBJ2-5 and V is TRBV6-5; the D gene is possibly TRBD1 (5 bases). The CDR3 length is 17 residues. Trimming removed 3 bases at V and 2 bases at J, with 19 bases between. Germline V lookup: CDR1 MNHEY, CDR2 SVGAGI. The CDR3 sequence is CASSYSQFGAMQETQYF. In DNA form, the CDR3 reads TGTGCCAGCAGTTATTCACAGTTTGGGGCCATGCAAGAGACCCAGTACTTC.

This clonotype was seen repeatedly, ten times or more. The chain employs TRBV27 and TRBJ2-5, with a possible D match to TRBD2 (6 bases). The V gene's germline CDR1 is MNHEY and CDR2 SMNVEV (reference sequence). The CDR3 covers 15 residues. The ends were cut back, 3 bases at V and 2 bases at J, with 13 bases in the middle. DNA for the CDR3: TGTGCCAGCAGTTTCGGGACTGATACACAAGAGACCCAGTACTTC. Its translation is CASSFGTDTQETQYF.

In regard to this clonotype: This clone may be a read error of a much larger clone one base away. This chain joins TRBV7-8 and TRBJ2-2, with TRBD2 as a possible D gene (6 bases). V was clipped by 8 bases and J by 0 bases, with 19 bases between them. The CDR3 has 17 amino acids. The germline CDR1 and CDR2 sequences are SGHVS and FQNEAQ. The CDR3 spells CASGAGTHIANTGELFF. The CDR3 DNA reads TGTGCCAGCGGTGCCGGGACTCACATCGCGAACACCGGGGAGCTGTTTTTT.

This clonotype was picked up many times. The chain carries TRBV6-5 and TRBJ2-1; TRBD2 might be the D (6 bases). Trimming removed 2 bases from V and 0 bases from J, with 26 bases in between. The CDR3 runs 21 residues. Germline V CDR1 and CDR2: MNHEY, SVGAGI. As DNA, the CDR3 is TGTGCCAGCAGTTACCGGGGAACCCCCGACCCCGGACTACGCTCCTACAATGAGCAGTTCTTC. It codes for CASSYRGTPDPGLRSYNEQFF.

Many counts were recorded for this clonotype. This chain joins TRBV5-1 and TRBJ2-5, with D hard to call. The CDR3 extends over 13 amino acids. Germline loops: CDR1 SGHRS, CDR2 YFSETQ. V gave up 4 bases and J gave up 1 base, with 8 bases separating them. DNA for the CDR3: TGCGCCAGCAGCCGATACACCCAAGAGACCCAGTACTTC. Its protein is CASSRYTQETQYF. Looking up the rest from reference TRBV5-1 and TRBJ2-5 gives the full variable domain: KAGVTQTPRYLIKTRGQQVTLSCSPISGHRSVSWYQQTPGQGLQFLFEYFSETQRNKGNFPGRFSGRQFSNSRSEMNVSTLELGDSALYLCASSRYTQETQYFGPGTRLLVL.